The 9 T cell receptor beta chains listed next were all sequenced from one sample in a study of cytomegalovirus exposure and HLA in healthy donors. The primer mix had 60 Vbeta and 13 Jbeta primers. The assay was immunoSEQ multiplex PCR, and TCRdb's table has in-frame clones only and misses some. Counted here are around 150,000 clones, approximately 80% occurring once; the ten biggest clones make up approximately 4%. Sequenced: PBMCs. These receptors were collected from a man in his late teens or twenties in good health and CMV-seronegative.

The rearrangement links TRBV19 to TRBJ2-1, with 10 positions matching TRBD2. Germline V gene sequence: CDR1 LNHDA, CDR2 SQIVND (reference sequence). This CDR3 spans 14 amino acids. With 5 bases clipped from V and 9 bases from J, the junction kept 7 bases outside the gene matches. The CDR3 region is CASSPLAGEVEQFF. The CDR3 DNA sequence: TGTGCCAGTAGTCCTCTAGCGGGAGAGGTTGAGCAGTTCTTC.

The chain has TRBV27 and TRBJ2-2; no clear D gene. With 11 bases removed from V and 3 bases from J, the gap between germline ends came to 16 bases. Per the germline V gene, CDR1 is MNHEY and CDR2 is SMNVEV (reference sequence). The CDR3 runs to 14 residues. The CDR3 sequence: CAVGAAIYTGELFF. CDR3 nucleotide sequence: TGTGCCGTTGGTGCGGCAATTTACACCGGGGAGCTGTTTTTT.

The chain carries TRBV6-1 and TRBJ1-5; TRBD1 matches 9 bases. Germline trimming cut 4 bases from V and 6 bases from J; bases unmatched to any gene: 10. Germline V gene lookup returns CDR1 MNHNS and CDR2 SASEGT. There are 16 residues in the CDR3. CDR3 loop: CASSGDAGTGFQPQHF. In nucleotides, the CDR3 is TGTGCCAGCAGTGGTGACGCCGGGACAGGGTTTCAGCCCCAGCATTTT.

The V and J genes are TRBV7-2 and TRBJ2-5; TRBD2 matches at 14 bases. V dropped 6 bases and J dropped 6; count of bases not matched to a gene: 6. This CDR3 contains 15 residues. Per the germline V gene, CDR1 is SGHTA and CDR2 is FQGNSA. The CDR3 reads CASRSGLAGGKTQYF. CDR3 nucleotides: TGTGCCAGCAGATCCGGACTAGCGGGAGGAAAGACCCAGTACTTC.

This sequence joins TRBV28 and TRBJ1-1; 7 positions match TRBD1. Germline V gives CDR1 MDHEN, CDR2 SYDVKM. There are 13 residues in the CDR3. J gave up 6 bases and V 2 bases, and 3 bases lay outside the gene matches. CDR3 loop: CASSLPGQSEAFF. DNA of the CDR3: TGTGCCAGCAGTTTACCGGGACAGTCTGAAGCTTTCTTT.

This clone was recorded a few times. The chain carries TRBV6-4 and TRBJ1-4; 7 positions match TRBD1. This CDR3 spans 17 amino acids. CDR1 is MRHNA, CDR2 SNTAGT, per germline. With 3 bases clipped from V and 1 base from J, the junction kept 8 bases outside the gene matches. In nucleotides, the CDR3 is TGTGCCAGCAGTGAGTGCTCCCAGGGGGTAACTAATGAAAAACTGTTTTTT. The encoded protein is CASSECSQGVTNEKLFF.

This clone was observed a few times. This chain uses TRBV11-3 with TRBJ2-1; weak D call: TRBD2 (5 bases). The CDR3 extends over 14 amino acids. Per the germline V gene, CDR1 is SGHNT and CDR2 is YENEEA. V lost 5 bases, J lost 5 bases, and 13 bases lay in between. This CDR3 is CASSPHHGNNEQFF. DNA for the CDR3: TGTGCCAGCAGCCCCCACCACGGGAACAATGAGCAGTTCTTC.

The V gene is TRBV27, the J gene TRBJ2-3; D unclear. The CDR3 totals 12 residues. Germline V gene data show CDR1 as MNHEY and CDR2 as SMNVEV (reference sequence). The germline V and J ends were trimmed by 3 bases and 6 bases, with 7 bases remaining between them. The CDR3: CASSFTRDTQYF. CDR3 bases: TGTGCCAGCAGTTTCACGAGGGATACGCAGTATTTT.

V and J are TRBV30 and TRBJ2-1; D gene unclear. There are 13 residues in the CDR3. Germline V CDR1 and CDR2: GTSNPN, SVGIG (reference sequence). Between the trimmed V and J ends, which lost 4 bases and 0 bases, there was a span of 7 bases. This CDR3 is CAWTLSSYNEQFF. The CDR3 nucleotides read TGTGCCTGGACCCTGAGCTCCTACAATGAGCAGTTCTTC. The entire variable domain, with the rest obtained from reference TRBV30 and TRBJ2-1, is as follows: SQTIHQWPATLVQPVGSPLSLECTVEGTSNPNLYWYRQAAGRGLQLLFYSVGIGQISSEVPQNLSASRPQDRQFILSSKKLLLSDSGFYLCAWTLSSYNEQFFGPGTRLTVL.